These 26 T cell receptor beta chains were sequenced from one sample in a study of spatial heterogeneity in lung cancer. TCRdb used MiXCR to reprocess the 5' RACE reads, holding one entry per CDR3 protein. The profile shows approximately 25,000 distinct CDR3 sequences, roughly 9% of them singletons. Their recognized antigens are unknown. Time point indicated: sample taken at primary tumor resection. Study-level points and caveats: Mutation counts in tumors were tracked by counts of expanded intratumoral alpha and beta TCRs.

The sample was lung tumor tissue, taken at surgery. These receptors originate from a male donor with early-stage non-small cell lung cancer.

This clonotype was found a few times. The J gene is TRBJ2-3, the V gene TRBV19, with D possibly being TRBD2 (5 bases). The germline gives CDR1 LNHDA, CDR2 SQIVND (reference sequence). The CDR3 covers 15 residues. V lost 3 bases and J 3 bases, leaving 13 bases between the germline ends. CDR3 coding DNA: TGTGCCAGTAGTATGCCGGGCGGGTTGACAGATACGCAGTATTTT. It is translated as CASSMPGGLTDTQYF.

This clonotype has more than one count but fewer than ten. This chain links TRBV3-1 with TRBJ1-4; D is undetermined. In germline, CDR1 is LGHDT, CDR2 YNNKEL (reference sequence). The CDR3 spans 15 residues. Trimming cost V 8 bases and J 4 bases, with 17 bases left between them. The CDR3 region is CASQRSTDFNEKLFF. Here the CDR3 DNA reads TGTGCCAGCCAGCGCTCTACGGATTTTAATGAAAAACTGTTTTTT.

For the CDR3, the DNA is TGTGCCAGCAGCGGAACAGGGGGCACTGAAGCTTTCTTT. Translated, it gives CASSGTGGTEAFF. The chain combines TRBV7-3 with TRBJ1-1; 8 positions agree with TRBD1. V was clipped by 5 bases and J by 4 bases; unmatched bases: 3. This CDR3 is built from 13 residues. CDR1 and CDR2 from the germline V gene are SGHTA and FQGTGA.

This clonotype was counted ten times or more. The chain joins TRBV7-9 to TRBJ2-1, with D possibly matching TRBD2 (5 bases). V was cut by 8 bases and J by 8 bases, with 16 bases left in between. In germline, CDR1 is SEHNR, CDR2 FQNEAQ (reference sequence). The CDR3 covers 13 residues. The CDR3 here is CASDVPSSHEQFF. Here the CDR3 DNA reads TGTGCCAGCGACGTTCCTAGCTCCCATGAGCAGTTCTTC.

This clonotype has ten or more counts. The chain recombines TRBV7-8 with TRBJ1-4; D is undetermined. The CDR3 covers 14 residues. Germline V gives CDR1 SGHVS, CDR2 FQNEAQ. Trimming stripped 5 bases from V and 8 bases from J, with 15 bases between. The CDR3 loop is CASSPTVGPEKLFF. The CDR3 DNA follows: TGTGCCAGCAGCCCCACGGTAGGGCCCGAAAAACTGTTTTTT.

This clonotype was counted many times. The rearrangement uses TRBV28 and TRBJ2-1; 12 nucleotides agree with TRBD1. J lost 9 bases, V lost 5 bases, and 8 bases had no gene match. In germline, CDR1 is MDHEN, CDR2 SYDVKM. The CDR3 is 15 amino acids. CDR3 sequence reads: CASSTGTGGVGEQFF. CDR3 in DNA: TGTGCCAGCAGTACCGGGACAGGGGGCGTGGGTGAGCAGTTCTTC.

There are a few counts of this clonotype. The chain has TRBV5-1 and TRBJ2-5, with 10 positions matching TRBD2. J lost 4 bases, V lost 0 bases, and 3 bases had no gene match. The CDR3 has 15 residues. Germline V gene sequence: CDR1 SGHRS, CDR2 YFSETQ. The CDR3: CASSLVAGGGETQYF. The DNA of the CDR3 is TGCGCCAGCAGCTTGGTAGCGGGGGGAGGAGAGACCCAGTACTTC.

This clonotype was observed many times. This sequence joins TRBV7-6 and TRBJ2-7, with TRBD1 matching over 8 bases. The germline V gene has CDR1 SGHVS and CDR2 FNYEAQ. V lost 5 bases to trimming and J lost 7 bases; unmatched junction nucleotides: 19. CDR3 length: 17 amino acids. The CDR3 coding sequence is TGTGCCAGCAGCCCCTACCCAACCGGGACAGGCGGGTGGGAGCAGTACTTC. It is translated as CASSPYPTGTGGWEQYF.

The V gene is TRBV2, the J gene TRBJ1-5, with a weak D call TRBD1 (6 bases). With 3 bases removed from V and 0 bases from J, the gap between germline ends came to 12 bases. The CDR3 extends over 16 amino acids. Germline CDR1 is SNHLY and CDR2 is FYNNEI. CDR3 region: CASSDGTLYSNQPQHF. The DNA for the CDR3 is TGTGCCAGCAGTGACGGGACACTGTATAGCAATCAGCCCCAGCATTTT.

There are many counts of this clonotype. The chain carries TRBV4-2 and TRBJ2-1, with a possible D match to TRBD2 (6 bases). V was clipped by 0 bases and J by 9 bases, with 15 bases between them. This CDR3 contains 15 residues. Looked up from germline, CDR1 is LGHNA and CDR2 is YNFKEQ. The DNA for the CDR3 is TGTGCCAGCAGCCAAGATCAGAGCGGGTTGGGTGAGCAGTTCTTC. It codes for CASSQDQSGLGEQFF.

There are many counts of this clonotype. This chain links TRBV29-1 with TRBJ1-1; maybe TRBD1 (5 bases). The CDR3 contains 12 residues. Germline lookup yields CDR1 SQVTM and CDR2 ANQGSEA. Trimming shortened V by 3 bases and J by 6 bases, and 11 bases separated the two germline ends. The DNA for the CDR3 is TGCAGCGTTGAGGGGGGTTGGGCTGAAGCTTTCTTT. It encodes CSVEGGWAEAFF.

This clonotype was counted many times. The J gene is TRBJ2-4, the V gene TRBV30; 7 bases match TRBD1. The CDR3 totals 14 residues. Germline CDR1 is GTSNPN and CDR2 is SVGIG (reference sequence). With V trimmed by 3 bases and J by 4 bases, 6 bases remained unmatched. CDR3 sequence (DNA): TGTGCCTGGAGCACACAGGGGATAAAAAACATTCAGTACTTC. It translates to CAWSTQGIKNIQYF.

This clonotype was counted between two and nine times. V usage is TRBV18 and J usage is TRBJ2-2; 9 bases align to TRBD1. This CDR3 comprises 15 residues. Germline values: CDR1 KGHSH, CDR2 LQKENI. Unmatched junction bases numbered 4, after V lost 6 bases and J lost 2 bases. For the CDR3, the DNA is TGTGCCAGCTCTTCGGGACAGGGAAACACCGGGGAGCTGTTTTTT. The encoded protein is CASSSGQGNTGELFF.

This clonotype was counted a few times. The chain carries TRBV19 and TRBJ2-7; D is possibly TRBD1 (5 bases). CDR3 size: 12 residues. V lost 5 bases, J lost 3 bases, and 8 bases lay in between. Germline CDR1 and CDR2: LNHDA and SQIVND (reference sequence). The CDR3 DNA reads TGTGCCAGTAGTTCAGGACACTACGAGCAGTACTTC. Translation: CASSSGHYEQYF.

This clonotype appeared many times. V is TRBV28 and J is TRBJ2-7; D is perhaps TRBD1 or TRBD2 (5 bases each). From germline, CDR1 is MDHEN and CDR2 SYDVKM. V was pared by 6 bases and J by 1 base, with 16 bases between. The CDR3 spans 15 residues. The CDR3 DNA follows: TGTGCCAGCAGGGGGCCCGGGACGGTTTCCTACGAGCAGTACTTC. Its protein product is CASRGPGTVSYEQYF.

This clonotype has a count of ten or more. V gene TRBV4-3 combines with J gene TRBJ2-3; D might be TRBD1 or TRBD2, each matching 5 bases. This CDR3 has 13 residues. V gave up 4 bases and J gave up 1 base, with 6 bases separating them. Germline V gene lookup returns CDR1 LGHNA and CDR2 YSLEER. CDR3: CASSRGGTDTQYF. DNA of the CDR3: TGCGCCAGCAGCCGAGGGGGCACAGATACGCAGTATTTT.

This chain joins TRBV6-1 and TRBJ2-5; TRBD2 matches at 7 bases. The length of the CDR3 is 14 residues. Germline V lookup: CDR1 MNHNS, CDR2 SASEGT. Trimming removed 3 bases from V and 5 bases from J; junction bases left unmatched: 6. This CDR3 reads CASSDASGAETQYF. CDR3 bases: TGTGCCAGCAGTGATGCCAGCGGGGCGGAGACCCAGTACTTC.

This clonotype has just a few counts. The chain recombines TRBV20-1 with TRBJ2-7, with 7 nucleotides matching TRBD1. The CDR3 contains 15 residues. In germline, CDR1 is DFQATT, CDR2 SNEGSKA (reference sequence). V was pared by 5 bases and J by 6 bases, with 16 bases of the junction left unmatched. The CDR3 coding sequence is TGCAGTGCTCGCTATTCCTTTGACAGGGTTGGCGAGCAGTACTTC. This codes for CSARYSFDRVGEQYF.

This clonotype was seen at least ten times. The J gene is TRBJ2-3, the V gene TRBV27, with D unresolved. In germline, CDR1 is MNHEY, CDR2 SMNVEV (reference sequence). This CDR3 is 15 amino acids long. V lost 2 bases and J 4 bases, leaving 13 bases between the germline ends. CDR3 in amino acids: CASSLPGSGPDTQYF. CDR3 DNA sequence: TGTGCCAGCAGTTTACCCGGGTCAGGCCCAGATACGCAGTATTTT.

This clonotype was counted between two and nine times. The V gene is TRBV14, the J gene TRBJ2-7; 7 positions agree with TRBD1. CDR1 is SGHDN and CDR2 is FVKESK in the germline V gene. The J segment lost 6 bases and the V segment lost 1 base, leaving 9 bases of the junction unmatched. The CDR3 sequence is 15 residues long. The CDR3 sequence: CASSQVSPTGVEQYF. The DNA of the CDR3 is TGTGCCAGCAGCCAAGTCTCCCCTACAGGGGTCGAGCAGTACTTC.

The chain's CDR3 is CASSPVGGTDTQYF. The CDR3 DNA follows: TGTGCCAGCAGCCCAGTGGGGGGGACAGATACGCAGTATTTT. This rearrangement joins TRBV7-6 to TRBJ2-3, with 7 bases identical to TRBD2. After removal of 5 bases from V and 3 bases from J, the junction contained 5 bases not matched to a gene. CDR1 is SGHVS and CDR2 is FNYEAQ in the germline V gene. This CDR3 is 14 amino acids long.

This clonotype has just a few counts. This sequence joins TRBV20-1 and TRBJ2-3; unclear D gene. Looked up from germline, CDR1 is DFQATT and CDR2 is SNEGSKA (reference sequence). V lost 4 bases, J lost 0 bases, and 14 bases lay in between. This CDR3 contains 15 residues. The CDR3 region has the DNA TGCAGTGCTATCAGACTCGACTCTAGCACAGATACGCAGTATTTT. Its translation: CSAIRLDSSTDTQYF.

This clonotype was picked up many times. The chain has TRBV28 and TRBJ2-1; D uncertain. CDR1 and CDR2 from the germline V gene are MDHEN and SYDVKM. V shed 6 bases and J shed 5 bases, with 5 bases lying between them. This CDR3 comprises 11 residues. The CDR3 reads CASSLDNEQFF. CDR3 coding DNA: TGTGCCAGCAGCCTCGACAATGAGCAGTTCTTC. Complete variable domain (other parts from reference TRBV28 and TRBJ2-1): DVKVTQSSRYLVKRTGEKVFLECVQDMDHENMFWYRQDPGLGLRLIYFSYDVKMKEKGDIPEGYSVSREKKERFSLILESASTNQTSMYLCASSLDNEQFFGPGTRLTVL.

V and J are TRBV7-6 and TRBJ2-1, with D perhaps TRBD2 (5 bases). CDR3 length: 16 residues. V lost 1 base to trimming and J lost 3 bases, with 13 bases between them. Per germline, CDR1 SGHVS and CDR2 FNYEAQ. The CDR3 loop reads CASSLEPHGVYNEQFF. The CDR3 coding sequence is TGTGCCAGCAGCTTAGAACCGCACGGGGTCTACAATGAGCAGTTCTTC.

The chain links TRBV9 to TRBJ2-2; 11 nucleotides agree with TRBD1. This CDR3 is 16 amino acids long. The V segment lost 4 bases and the J segment 5 bases; nucleotides outside the gene matches: 7. Germline V gene data show CDR1 as SGDLS and CDR2 as YYNGEE. The chain's CDR3 is CASSPIGTGGTGELFF. CDR3 DNA sequence: TGTGCCAGCAGCCCGATCGGGACAGGGGGTACCGGGGAGCTGTTTTTT.

The rearrangement links TRBV18 to TRBJ2-1, with D uncertain. The V gene's germline CDR1 is KGHSH and CDR2 LQKENI. Trimming cost V 3 bases and J 9 bases, with 12 bases left between them. This CDR3 comprises 13 residues. The CDR3 protein is CASSPSVGPEQFF. The CDR3 DNA reads TGTGCCAGCTCACCCTCGGTAGGACCTGAGCAGTTCTTC.